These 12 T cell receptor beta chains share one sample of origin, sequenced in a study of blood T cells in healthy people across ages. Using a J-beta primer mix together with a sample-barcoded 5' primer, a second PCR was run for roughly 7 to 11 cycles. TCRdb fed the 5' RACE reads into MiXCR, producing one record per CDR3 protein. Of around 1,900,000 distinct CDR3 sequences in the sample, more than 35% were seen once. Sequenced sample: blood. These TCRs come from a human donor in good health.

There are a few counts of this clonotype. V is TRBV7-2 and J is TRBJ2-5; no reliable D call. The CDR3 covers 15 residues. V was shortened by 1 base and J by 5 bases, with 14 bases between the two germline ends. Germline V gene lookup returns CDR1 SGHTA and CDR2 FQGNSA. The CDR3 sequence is CASSLDVRDKETQYF. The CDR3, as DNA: TGTGCCAGCAGCTTAGATGTCCGAGACAAGGAGACCCAGTACTTC.

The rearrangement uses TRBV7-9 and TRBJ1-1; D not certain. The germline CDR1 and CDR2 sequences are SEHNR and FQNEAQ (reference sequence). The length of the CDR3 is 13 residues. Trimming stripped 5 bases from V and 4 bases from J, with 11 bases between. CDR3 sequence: CASSPPGPTEAFF. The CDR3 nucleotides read TGTGCCAGCAGCCCCCCGGGCCCCACTGAAGCTTTCTTT.

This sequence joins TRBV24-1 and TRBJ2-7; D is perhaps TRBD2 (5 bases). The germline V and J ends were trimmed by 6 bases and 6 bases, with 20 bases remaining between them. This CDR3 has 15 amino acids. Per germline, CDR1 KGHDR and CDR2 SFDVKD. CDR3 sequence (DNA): TGTGCCACCAGTAGACTGGGGAGTGGGTGTCGCGAGCAGTACTTC. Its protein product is CATSRLGSGCREQYF.

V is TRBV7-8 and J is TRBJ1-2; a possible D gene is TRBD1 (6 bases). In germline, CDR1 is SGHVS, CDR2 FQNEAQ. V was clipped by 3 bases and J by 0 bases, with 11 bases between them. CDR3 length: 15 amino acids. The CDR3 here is CASSLDSQANYGYTF. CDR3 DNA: TGTGCCAGCAGCTTGGACAGTCAAGCTAACTATGGCTACACCTTC.

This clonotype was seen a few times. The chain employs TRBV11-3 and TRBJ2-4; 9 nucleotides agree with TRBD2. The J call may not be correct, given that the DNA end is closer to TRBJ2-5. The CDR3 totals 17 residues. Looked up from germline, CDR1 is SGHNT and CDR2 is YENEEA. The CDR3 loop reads CASSSPWGSGGQETQYF. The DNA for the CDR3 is TGTGCCAGCAGCTCACCTTGGGGTAGCGGGGGACAAGAGACCCAGTACTTC.

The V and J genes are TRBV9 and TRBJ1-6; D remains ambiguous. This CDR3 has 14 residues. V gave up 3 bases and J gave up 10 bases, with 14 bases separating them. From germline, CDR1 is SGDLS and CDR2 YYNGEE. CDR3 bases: TGTGCCAGCAGCGCGTCGGGCGCTGGGTCACCCCTCCACTTT. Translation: CASSASGAGSPLHF.

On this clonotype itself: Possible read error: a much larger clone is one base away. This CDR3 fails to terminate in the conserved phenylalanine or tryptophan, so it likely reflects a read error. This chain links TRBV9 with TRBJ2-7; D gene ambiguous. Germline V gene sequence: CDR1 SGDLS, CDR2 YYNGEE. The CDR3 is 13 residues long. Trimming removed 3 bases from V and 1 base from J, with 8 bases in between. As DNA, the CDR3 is TGTGCCAGCAGCGCACTTGAATCCTACGAGCAGTACTGC. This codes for CASSALESYEQYC.

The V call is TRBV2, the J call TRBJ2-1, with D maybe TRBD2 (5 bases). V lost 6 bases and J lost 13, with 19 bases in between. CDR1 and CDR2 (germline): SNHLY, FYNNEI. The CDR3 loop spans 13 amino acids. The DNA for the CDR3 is TGTGCCAGCAGCGAGCGGAGCCAAGAGACCCAGTTCTTC. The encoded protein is CASSERSQETQFF.

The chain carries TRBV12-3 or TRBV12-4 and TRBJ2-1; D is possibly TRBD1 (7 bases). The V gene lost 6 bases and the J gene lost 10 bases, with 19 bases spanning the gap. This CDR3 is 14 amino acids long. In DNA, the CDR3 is TGTGCCAGCAGATCGACAGGGAGGAATCAAGAGCAGTTCTTC. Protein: CASRSTGRNQEQFF.

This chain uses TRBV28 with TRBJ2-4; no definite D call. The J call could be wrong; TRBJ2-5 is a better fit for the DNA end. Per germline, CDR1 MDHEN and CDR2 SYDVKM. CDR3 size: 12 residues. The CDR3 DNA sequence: TGTGCCAGCAGCTGCCGAAAAGAGACCCAGTACTTC. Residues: CASSCRKETQYF.

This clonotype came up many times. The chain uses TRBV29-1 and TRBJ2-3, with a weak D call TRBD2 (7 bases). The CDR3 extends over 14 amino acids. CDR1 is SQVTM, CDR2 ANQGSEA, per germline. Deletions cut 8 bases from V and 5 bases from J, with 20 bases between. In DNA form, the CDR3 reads TGCAGCCTGGGCGGTCGGGGGGCCGGAGATACGCAGTATTTT. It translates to CSLGGRGAGDTQYF.

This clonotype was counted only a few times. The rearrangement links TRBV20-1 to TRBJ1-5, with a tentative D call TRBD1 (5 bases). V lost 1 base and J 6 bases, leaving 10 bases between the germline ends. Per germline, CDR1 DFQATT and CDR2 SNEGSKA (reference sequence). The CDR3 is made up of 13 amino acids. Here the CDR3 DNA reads TGCAGTGCTAGAGTTCCGGGGGGTCAGCCCCAGCATTTT. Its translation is CSARVPGGQPQHF.